The rows below give T cell receptor beta chains drawn from one sample of a study of blood T cell repertoires in COVID-19. Clones were sequenced by immunoSEQ multiplex PCR, and TCRdb holds only the in-frame ones, with some missing. Here the sample spans 27,000 or so clones, roughly 91% being singletons. Sequenced sample: peripheral blood. Source of these receptors: a human donor with active COVID-19. The donor label of this sample is uncertain. CDR3s include the opening cysteine and the closing phenylalanine or tryptophan. Fields, in order: V gene, CDR3 length, J gene, CDR3 protein.

>TRBV7-9|12|TRBJ1-2
CASSSSGAGYTF
>TRBV3-1/TRBV3-2|17|TRBJ1-1
CASSQNLGTDMNTEAFF
>TRBV28|14|TRBJ2-7
CASRSGRASYEQYF
>TRBV27|13|TRBJ2-7
CASSFLSSYEQYF
>TRBV9|17|TRBJ1-1
CASSVESTGIMNTEAFF
>TRBV7-2|13|TRBJ2-1
CASSLDRHNEQFF
>TRBV30|14|TRBJ2-7
CAWKTGQSTYEQYF
>TRBV4-2|16|TRBJ1-4
CASSQDATGGDEKLFF
>TRBV5-6|13|TRBJ1-1
CASSLIRYTEAFF
>TRBV12-5|12|TRBJ2-1
CASGSVRRDTFF
>TRBV6-1|13|TRBJ1-5
CASSEEGVQPQHF
>TRBV2|12|TRBJ2-3
CARVGSADTQYF
>TRBV27|12|TRBJ2-1
CASSLRRGEQFF
>TRBV7-2|15|TRBJ2-1
CASSNPGTSGGARFF
>TRBV11-2|16|TRBJ2-3
CASSLPYEWGGDTQYF
>TRBV11-2|13|TRBJ1-2
CASSLLGLHGYTF
>TRBV27|13|TRBJ2-1
CASSFSGVNEQFF
>TRBV6-5|13|TRBJ2-7
CASSQTGTYEQYF
>TRBV27|15|TRBJ1-6
CASSFGGLSDSPLHF
>TRBV27|14|TRBJ1-5
CASSPRASNQPQHF
>TRBV28|13|TRBJ1-2
CASRQGAGYGYTF
>TRBV11-3|13|TRBJ2-7
CASSLNRDGEQYF
>TRBV12-3/TRBV12-4|13|TRBJ2-5
CASTLLAQETQYF
>TRBV6-5|13|TRBJ2-7
CATPVETSHEQYF
>TRBV14|14|TRBJ2-3
CASSQHRGTDTQYF
>TRBV7-8|13|TRBJ1-1
CASSLSNRAEAFF
>TRBV30|15|TRBJ2-3
CAWSVGLASTDTQYF
>TRBV30|14|TRBJ1-6
CAWSRTGGGSPLHF
>TRBV6-5|13|TRBJ1-2
CATTSPQGGGYTF
>TRBV5-6|16|TRBJ1-1
CASSLYGTGVSTEAFF
>TRBV27|19|TRBJ2-6
CASSLIRAGQGSGANVLTF
>TRBV12-1|15|TRBJ1-1
CASSSGDRGDTEAFF
>TRBV9|15|TRBJ1-4
CASSVDIATNEKLFF
>TRBV2|12|TRBJ2-2
CASSVSYGELFF
>TRBV27|8|TRBJ2-7
CAPREQYF
>TRBV29-1|14|TRBJ2-2
CSVAKGEGTGELFF
>TRBV3-1/TRBV3-2|15|TRBJ1-6
CASSQDPPTGSPLHF
>TRBV6-5|13|TRBJ1-3
CANKQGSGNTIYF
>TRBV6-1|18|TRBJ2-7
CASSEARSRPGQKYEQYF
>TRBV5-6|15|TRBJ2-1
CASSLGGGSYNEQFF
>TRBV9|17|TRBJ1-2
CASSAEGTVRTNYGYTF
>TRBV5-5|14|TRBJ2-7
CASSKGDLTYEQYF
>TRBV5-1|18|TRBJ1-6
CASSLGHRRQGDNSPLHF
>TRBV4-3|16|TRBJ2-3
CASSQDGAGGADTQYF
>TRBV6-5|11|TRBJ2-7
CASSAGQPKYF
>TRBV7-7|15|TRBJ2-1
CASSLVAGPYNEQFF
>TRBV3-1/TRBV3-2|18|TRBJ2-3
CASSQDRLAGGPTDTQYF
>TRBV29-1|12|TRBJ1-3
CSALTGTHTIYF
>TRBV7-2|16|TRBJ2-1
CASSTWVGARNNEQFF
>TRBV20-1|14|TRBJ1-4
CSASQGVHPEKLFF
>TRBV10-3|15|TRBJ2-3
CAISGASGNTDTQYF